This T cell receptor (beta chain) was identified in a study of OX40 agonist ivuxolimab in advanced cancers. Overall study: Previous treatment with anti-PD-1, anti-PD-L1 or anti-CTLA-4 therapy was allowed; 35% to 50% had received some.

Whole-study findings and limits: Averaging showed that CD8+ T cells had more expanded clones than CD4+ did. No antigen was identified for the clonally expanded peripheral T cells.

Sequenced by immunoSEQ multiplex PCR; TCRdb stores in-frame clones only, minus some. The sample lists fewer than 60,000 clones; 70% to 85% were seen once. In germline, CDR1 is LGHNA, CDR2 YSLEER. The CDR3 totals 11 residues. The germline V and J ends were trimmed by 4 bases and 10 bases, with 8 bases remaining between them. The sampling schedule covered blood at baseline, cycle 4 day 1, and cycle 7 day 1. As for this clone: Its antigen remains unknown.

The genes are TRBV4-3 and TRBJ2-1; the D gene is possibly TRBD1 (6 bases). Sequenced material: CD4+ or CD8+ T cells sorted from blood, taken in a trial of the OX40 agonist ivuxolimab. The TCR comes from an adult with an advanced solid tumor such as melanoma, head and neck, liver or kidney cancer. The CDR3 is CASSLDSEQFF. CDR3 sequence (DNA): TGCGCCAGCAGCCTGGACAGCGAGCAGTTCTTC.